The next 13 T cell receptor beta chains were all read from a single sample in a study of lymphopenia after photon versus proton radiotherapy. Data came from immunoSEQ multiplex PCR; TCRdb stores just in-frame clones and leaves some out. In the table there are some 76,000 clones, around 90% of which are singletons. The sequencing used peripheral blood, collected from a patient treated with photon-based radiotherapy. These receptors all stem from a middle-aged woman with cholangiocarcinoma.

The rearrangement links TRBV28 to TRBJ1-3, with 7 bases aligning to TRBD1. This CDR3 region has 16 residues. The V gene's germline CDR1 is MDHEN and CDR2 SYDVKM. The J segment lost 0 bases and the V segment lost 6 bases, leaving 8 bases of the junction unmatched. Written as DNA, the CDR3 is TGTGCCAGCAGCCCAACAGGGGCCCACTCTGGAAACACCATATATTTT. Translation: CASSPTGAHSGNTIYF.

The chain uses TRBV5-1 and TRBJ2-5, with 7 bases aligning to TRBD2. Trimming cost V 2 bases and J 2 bases; bases outside gene matches: 6. Germline CDR1 and CDR2: SGHRS and YFSETQ. The CDR3 runs 15 residues. CDR3 amino acids: CASSFLRGKQETQYF. The CDR3 DNA is TGCGCCAGCAGCTTCTTGCGGGGGAAACAAGAGACCCAGTACTTC.

With regard to this clone: The sample contains more than one DNA sequence encoding this CDR3. The genes are TRBV5-1 and TRBJ1-1; D remains ambiguous. The length of the CDR3 is 14 residues. Germline values: CDR1 SGHRS, CDR2 YFSETQ. Trimming left V 4 bases short and J 2 bases short, with 12 bases between. CDR3: CASSLVGSNTEAFF. The DNA for the CDR3 is TGCGCCAGCAGCCTTGTAGGCAGCAACACTGAAGCTTTCTTT.

This CDR3 is CASSWDSTYEQYF. The CDR3, as DNA: TGTGCCAGCAGTTGGGACAGTACCTACGAGCAGTACTTC. This chain links TRBV6-1 with TRBJ2-7; 7 positions match TRBD1. Trimming took 5 bases from V and 2 from J; bases not matched to a gene: 3. Germline loops: CDR1 MNHNS, CDR2 SASEGT. This CDR3 is built from 13 residues.

This chain joins TRBV4-1 and TRBJ2-5; 8 positions agree with TRBD2. After removal of 3 bases from V and 2 bases from J, the junction contained 11 bases not matched to a gene. In germline, CDR1 is MGHRA, CDR2 YSYEKL. The CDR3 consists of 17 residues. The CDR3 spells CASSQESNGGGQETQYF. DNA of the CDR3: TGCGCCAGCAGCCAGGAGAGTAACGGGGGGGGTCAAGAGACCCAGTACTTC.

This clone is a singleton in its sample. V and J are TRBV5-5 and TRBJ1-3, with D uncertain. The germline gives CDR1 SGHKS, CDR2 YYEKEE (reference sequence). The V gene lost 2 bases and the J gene lost 3 bases, with 18 bases spanning the gap. The CDR3 loop spans 17 amino acids. The CDR3 protein is CASSFFAVGTGGNTIYF. DNA for the CDR3: TGTGCCAGCAGCTTTTTCGCAGTGGGTACGGGTGGAAACACCATATATTTT.

This chain connects TRBV6-5 to TRBJ1-4, with TRBD1 identical over 8 bases. Germline V lookup: CDR1 MNHEY, CDR2 SVGAGI. The junction had 7 bases not matched to a gene; V was cut back by 2 bases and J by 8 bases. The CDR3 is 15 residues long. This chain's CDR3 is CASSYRRQGPEKLFF. The CDR3 DNA sequence: TGTGCCAGCAGTTACCGCCGACAGGGGCCCGAAAAACTGTTTTTT.

This clone was counted once. The chain couples TRBV2 to TRBJ2-1, with 8 bases fitting TRBD2. J gave up 0 bases and V 6 bases, and 10 bases lay outside the gene matches. Looked up from germline, CDR1 is SNHLY and CDR2 is FYNNEI. The CDR3 has 17 amino acids. The CDR3 nucleotides are TGTGCCAGCAGCCGTCGACTAGCGCGGAGCTCCTACAATGAGCAGTTCTTC. This encodes CASSRRLARSSYNEQFF.

The rearrangement joins TRBV9 to TRBJ2-3; 8 bases fit TRBD2. The germline CDR1 and CDR2 sequences are SGDLS and YYNGEE. This CDR3 region has 15 residues. Unmatched junction bases numbered 1, after V lost 0 bases and J lost 1 base. This CDR3 is CASSVAGLGTDTQYF. The DNA of the CDR3 is TGTGCCAGCAGCGTAGCGGGACTAGGCACAGATACGCAGTATTTT.

The V gene is TRBV7-9, the J gene TRBJ2-5; D remains unclear. Trimming cost V 3 bases and J 0 bases, with 2 bases left between them. Germline V CDR1 and CDR2: SEHNR, FQNEAQ (reference sequence). The CDR3 loop spans 12 amino acids. CDR3 nucleotide sequence: TGTGCCAGCAGCTTTGACCAAGAGACCCAGTACTTC. This gives the protein CASSFDQETQYF.

The V and J genes are TRBV5-8 and TRBJ1-5; D not resolved. Germline CDR1 is SGHTS and CDR2 is YDEGEE. This CDR3 is built from 15 residues. V was clipped by 0 bases and J by 2 bases, with 9 bases between them. The DNA for the CDR3 is TGTGCCAGCAGCTTGGAAGGGATTGGCAATCAGCCCCAGCATTTT. This translates into CASSLEGIGNQPQHF.

This chain connects TRBV28 to TRBJ1-2; no clear D. Germline V gene sequence: CDR1 MDHEN, CDR2 SYDVKM. The CDR3 extends over 11 amino acids. Trimming removed 6 bases at V and 4 bases at J, with 6 bases between. The CDR3 sequence is CASRVGYGYTF. As DNA, the CDR3 is TGTGCCAGCAGGGTGGGCTATGGCTACACCTTC.

The CDR3 loop reads CASSHRGRTFYGYTF. CDR3 nucleotide sequence: TGTGCCAGCAGCCACCGAGGGAGGACTTTCTATGGCTACACCTTC. The chain uses TRBV5-8 and TRBJ1-2; D is unresolved. This CDR3 has 15 amino acids. Deletions cut 4 bases from V and 4 bases from J, with 17 bases between. Germline V gives CDR1 SGHTS, CDR2 YDEGEE.